The entry below gives a single TCR beta chain sequence along with its context. The antigen remains unidentified. The data stem from a study of cytomegalovirus exposure and HLA in healthy donors. Looking at the study overall: Some 77 million unique TCRs from HLA-typed donors were held in an early release of data.

Healthy people donating bone marrow made up the donors. The CDR3 has 15 amino acids. Germline CDR1 and CDR2: LNHDA and SQIVND (reference sequence). J gave up 0 bases and V 3 bases, and 4 bases lay outside the gene matches. The PCR made use of 60 Vbeta and 13 Jbeta primers. This table comes from immunoSEQ multiplex PCR, and its TCRdb copy is limited to in-frame clones, with some not included. Of fewer than 120,000 clones listed, roughly 86% are singletons. Notes on the study in general: Association of a missense DCLRE1C variant with TCR beta V- and J-gene trimming was reported in a later analysis. Researchers catalogued about 150 TCR beta chains as cytomegalovirus-associated.

This receptor was identified in a man aged 40-49 years in good health and CMV-seronegative. Sequenced: PBMCs. The gene calls are TRBV19 and TRBJ2-5, with TRBD1 identical over 7 bases. The CDR3 nucleotides read TGTGCCAGTAGTATGGTGACAGGGAACCAAGAGACCCAGTACTTC. Its protein product is CASSMVTGNQETQYF.